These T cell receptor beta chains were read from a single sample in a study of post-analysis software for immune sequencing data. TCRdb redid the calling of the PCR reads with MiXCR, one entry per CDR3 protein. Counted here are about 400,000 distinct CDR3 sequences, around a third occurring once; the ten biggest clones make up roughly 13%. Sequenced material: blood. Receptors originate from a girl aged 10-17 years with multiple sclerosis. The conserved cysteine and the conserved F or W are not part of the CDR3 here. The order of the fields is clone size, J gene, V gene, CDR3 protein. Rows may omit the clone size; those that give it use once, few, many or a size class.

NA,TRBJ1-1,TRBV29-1,SAGTGGTEAF
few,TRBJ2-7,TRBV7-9,ASTTGDVSYEQY
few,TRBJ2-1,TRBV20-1,SLLGVAGAGSYNEQF
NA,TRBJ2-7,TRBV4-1,ASSHYLSGTSYEQY
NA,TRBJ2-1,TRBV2,ASSEAIDRAF
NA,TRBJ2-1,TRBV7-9,ASRPTEQF
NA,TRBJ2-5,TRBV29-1,SATQETQY
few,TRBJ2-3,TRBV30,AWTGLLADTQY
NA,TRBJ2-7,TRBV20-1,SALRGTEQY
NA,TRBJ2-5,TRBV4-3,ASSQEFMVNEQY
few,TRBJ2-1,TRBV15,ATSRDRGPYNEQF
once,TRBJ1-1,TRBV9,ASSVVQGNTEAF
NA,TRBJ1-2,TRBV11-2,ASSLVASNYGYT
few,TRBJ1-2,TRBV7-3,ASSQGGPANYGYT
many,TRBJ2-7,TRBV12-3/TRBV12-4,ASSFAYEQY
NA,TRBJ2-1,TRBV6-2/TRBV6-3,ASSSEGPINGQF
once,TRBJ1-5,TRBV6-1,ASSDQTGLNQPQH
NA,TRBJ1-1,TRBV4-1,ASSQVGGRTEAF
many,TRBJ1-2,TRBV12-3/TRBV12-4,ASSLYYGYT
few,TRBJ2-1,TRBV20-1,SALRSTNGQF
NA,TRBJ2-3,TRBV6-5,ASSYGAGRNTQY
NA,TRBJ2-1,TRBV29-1,SVSSGGPVNEQF
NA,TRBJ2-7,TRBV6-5,ASTSGQGAYEQY
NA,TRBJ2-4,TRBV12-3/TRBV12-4,ASKGLDWGEQY
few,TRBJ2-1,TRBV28,ASRRGGTGNEQF
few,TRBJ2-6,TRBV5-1,ASSPLPPGANVLT
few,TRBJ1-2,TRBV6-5,ASSPTGTVLYGYT
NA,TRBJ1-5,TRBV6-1,ASSGGGVQPQH
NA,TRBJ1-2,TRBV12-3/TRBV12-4,ASSSTGLGYT
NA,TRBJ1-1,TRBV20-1,SARSGNTEAF
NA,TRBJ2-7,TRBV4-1,ASSQGLAGSPYEQY
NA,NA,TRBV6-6,ASSWGQTQY
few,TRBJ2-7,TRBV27,ASSPGPTYEQY
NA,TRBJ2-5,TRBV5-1,ASSPGLQREETQY
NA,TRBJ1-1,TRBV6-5,ASSPGARFVNTEAF
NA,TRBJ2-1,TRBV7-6,ASSGTGPYNEQF
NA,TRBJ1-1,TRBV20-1,SAQRAGNTEAF
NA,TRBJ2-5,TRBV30,AWSSAMETQY
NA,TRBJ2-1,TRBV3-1,ASSQQGALSNEQF
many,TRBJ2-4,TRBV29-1,SPRASGGQKNIQY
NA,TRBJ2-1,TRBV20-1,SARDMGLAVNEQF
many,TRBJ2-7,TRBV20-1,SANPGGAYEQY
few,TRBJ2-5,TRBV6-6,ASSAGLAGVETQY
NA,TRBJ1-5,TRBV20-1,SARDLGTVSNQPQH
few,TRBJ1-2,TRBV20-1,SVFGVRYGYT
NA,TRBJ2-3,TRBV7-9,ASSFGQGGVRVTDTQY
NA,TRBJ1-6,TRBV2,ASSGTTGSSPLH
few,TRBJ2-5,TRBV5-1,ASSSGDSPWETQY